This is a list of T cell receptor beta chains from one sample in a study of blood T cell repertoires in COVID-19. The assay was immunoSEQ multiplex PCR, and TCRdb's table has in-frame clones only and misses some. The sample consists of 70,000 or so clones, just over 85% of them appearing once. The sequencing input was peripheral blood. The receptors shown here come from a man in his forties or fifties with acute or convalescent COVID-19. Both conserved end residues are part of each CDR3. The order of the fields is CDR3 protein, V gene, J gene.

CDR3aa: CASSLDRGLRVYEQYF; v_gene: TRBV11-2; j_gene: TRBJ2-7
CDR3aa: CASSMDGRNTEAFF; v_gene: TRBV19; j_gene: TRBJ1-1
CDR3aa: CAISLGGNEQFF; v_gene: TRBV10-3; j_gene: TRBJ2-1
CDR3aa: CASSPNGGVGNGYTF; v_gene: TRBV27; j_gene: TRBJ1-2
CDR3aa: CASSLGVRDDAGYTF; v_gene: TRBV7-6; j_gene: TRBJ1-2
CDR3aa: CASSSPDYYGYTF; v_gene: TRBV5-6; j_gene: TRBJ1-2
CDR3aa: CASSFQGFSGRRETQYF; v_gene: TRBV28; j_gene: TRBJ2-5
CDR3aa: CASSPPGQGAVNEQYF; v_gene: TRBV18; j_gene: TRBJ2-7
CDR3aa: CASSLVGTTNSYEQYF; v_gene: TRBV5-1; j_gene: TRBJ2-7
CDR3aa: CASRGGNTEAFF; v_gene: TRBV3-1/TRBV3-2; j_gene: TRBJ1-1
CDR3aa: CASRPRDRGRGYTF; v_gene: TRBV3-1/TRBV3-2; j_gene: TRBJ1-2
CDR3aa: CASSELGQGFHEQYF; v_gene: TRBV5-4; j_gene: TRBJ2-7
CDR3aa: CASSYDRGPTDTQYF; v_gene: TRBV6-5; j_gene: TRBJ2-3
CDR3aa: CASRGTGGRYGYTF; v_gene: TRBV2; j_gene: TRBJ1-2
CDR3aa: CATSEGGLITDTQYF; v_gene: TRBV24-1; j_gene: TRBJ2-3
CDR3aa: CASSTDREINYGYTF; v_gene: TRBV19; j_gene: TRBJ1-2
CDR3aa: CAWSVREPYEQYF; v_gene: TRBV30; j_gene: TRBJ2-7
CDR3aa: CASSVLAGGTYEQYF; v_gene: TRBV9; j_gene: TRBJ2-7
CDR3aa: CASQLAGGTDTQYF; v_gene: TRBV28; j_gene: TRBJ2-3
CDR3aa: CASSLGSTTDTQYF; v_gene: TRBV5-1; j_gene: TRBJ2-3
CDR3aa: CASSAGRASQETQYF; v_gene: TRBV6-2/TRBV6-3; j_gene: TRBJ2-5
CDR3aa: CASLLGRGGTGELFF; v_gene: TRBV2; j_gene: TRBJ2-2
CDR3aa: CASGLAQHEQYF; v_gene: TRBV28; j_gene: TRBJ2-7
CDR3aa: CASSPRGEGLPQHF; v_gene: TRBV28; j_gene: TRBJ1-5
CDR3aa: CASRDGGSYEQYF; v_gene: TRBV28; j_gene: TRBJ2-7
CDR3aa: CASSPFLAYEQYF; v_gene: TRBV5-5; j_gene: TRBJ2-7